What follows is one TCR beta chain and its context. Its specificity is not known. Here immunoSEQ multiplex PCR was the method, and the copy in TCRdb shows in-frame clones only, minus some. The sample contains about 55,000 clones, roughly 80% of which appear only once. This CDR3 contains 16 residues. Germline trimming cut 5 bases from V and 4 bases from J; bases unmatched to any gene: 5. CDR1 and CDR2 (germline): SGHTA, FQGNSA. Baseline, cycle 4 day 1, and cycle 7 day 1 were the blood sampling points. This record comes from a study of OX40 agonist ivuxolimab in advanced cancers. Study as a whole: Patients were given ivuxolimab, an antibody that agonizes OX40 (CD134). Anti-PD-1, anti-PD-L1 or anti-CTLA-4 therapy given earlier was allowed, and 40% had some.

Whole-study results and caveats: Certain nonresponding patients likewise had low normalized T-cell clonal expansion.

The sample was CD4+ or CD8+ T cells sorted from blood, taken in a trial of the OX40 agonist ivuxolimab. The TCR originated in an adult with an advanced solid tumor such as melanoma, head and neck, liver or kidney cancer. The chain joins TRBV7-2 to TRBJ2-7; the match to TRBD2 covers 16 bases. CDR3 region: CASSRGLAGGLYEQYF. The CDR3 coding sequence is TGTGCCAGCAGCCGGGGACTAGCGGGAGGGCTGTACGAGCAGTACTTC.